Listed below are T cell receptor beta chains from one sample, sequenced in a study of blood T cell repertoires in COVID-19. TCRdb's table, derived via immunoSEQ multiplex PCR, lists solely in-frame clones and lacks some. The sample has 90,000 to 140,000 clones, about four fifths seen once. The sequenced sample was peripheral blood. These receptors originate from a woman in her 70s with acute or convalescent COVID-19. The CDR3 runs from the conserved cysteine through the conserved F or W. The order of the fields is clone size, V gene, D gene, J gene, CDR3 DNA, CDR3 protein. The D gene is left open where the match is weak. For some rows the clone size is stated as once, few or many, or as a class when expanded; others skip it.

>-|TRBV27|TRBD1|TRBJ2-7
TGTGCCAGCAGACAGGGGGGCGAGCAGTACTTC
CASRQGGEQYF
>-|TRBV2|TRBD2|TRBJ2-3
TGTGCCAGCAGTATCGAGACTAGCGGGAGGTCTGATACGCAGTATTTT
CASSIETSGRSDTQYF
>few|TRBV5-5|-|TRBJ2-5
TGTGCCAGCAGCTTGGTGACAGGCCTGGAGGAGACCCAGTACTTC
CASSLVTGLEETQYF
>-|TRBV19|TRBD2|TRBJ2-2
TGTGCCAGTAGTAAGACTAGCGGGAGTTCCGGGGAGCTGTTTTTT
CASSKTSGSSGELFF
>-|TRBV3-1/TRBV3-2|-|TRBJ1-1
TGTGCCAGCAGCCAAAGAGAGTCAAACACTGAAGCTTTCTTT
CASSQRESNTEAFF
>-|TRBV6-5|-|TRBJ1-4
TGTGCCAGCAGACCGACAGGAACTAATGAAAAACTGTTTTTT
CASRPTGTNEKLFF
>once|TRBV13|-|TRBJ2-7
TGTGCCAGCAGCTCAATTAGGGGGGAGCAGTACTTC
CASSSIRGEQYF
>few|TRBV6-4|TRBD2|TRBJ2-7
TGTGCCAGCAGTGACTCCGGGACTAGCGGGAGCTACGAGCAGTACTTC
CASSDSGTSGSYEQYF
>-|TRBV30|-|TRBJ1-1
TGTGCCTGGAGTAATCCCCCCAGGGGAGCAACTGAAGCTTTCTTT
CAWSNPPRGATEAFF
>-|TRBV27|-|TRBJ1-5
TGTGCCAGCAGTTTATCGATGGGTGGGACACTTGATAATCAGCCCCAGCATTTT
CASSLSMGGTLDNQPQHF
>-|TRBV5-1|-|TRBJ2-3
TGCGCCAGCAACTCAGGGGCCCCGAACACAGATACGCAGTATTTT
CASNSGAPNTDTQYF
>-|TRBV5-1|-|TRBJ2-3
TGCGCCAGCAGCTTGCCGGGGGGCGGTACAGATACGCAGTATTTT
CASSLPGGGTDTQYF
>-|TRBV3-1/TRBV3-2|-|TRBJ2-7
TGTGCCAGCAGCCAAGGCAGCGGCGGCTACTACGAGCAGTACTTC
CASSQGSGGYYEQYF
>once|TRBV30|-|TRBJ2-7
TGTGCCTGGAGCGACCGACAGCCTTACGAGCAGTACTTC
CAWSDRQPYEQYF
>-|TRBV5-1|TRBD2|TRBJ2-1
TGCGCCAGCAGCGGCGGACTAGCTTACAATGAGCAGTTCTTC
CASSGGLAYNEQFF
>few|TRBV19|-|TRBJ2-7
TGTGCCAGTAGTCCCTCTAGGCGCACAAGCTCCTACGAGCAGTACTTC
CASSPSRRTSSYEQYF
>-|TRBV15|-|TRBJ1-1
TGTGCCACCAGGAAGACAGAGCAGAACACTGAAGCTTTCTTT
CATRKTEQNTEAFF
>-|TRBV10-1|TRBD1|TRBJ1-2
TGCGCCAGCATTGACAGGGGGCGAAACTATGGCTACACCTTC
CASIDRGRNYGYTF
>-|TRBV18|TRBD2|TRBJ2-1
TGTGCCAGCTCAGAACTAGCGGGGGGCCTAAGTGATGAGCAGTTCTTC
CASSELAGGLSDEQFF
>-|TRBV7-2|-|TRBJ2-7
TGTGCCAGCAGCCCCACCGCCAGCGGCTACGAGCAGTACTTC
CASSPTASGYEQYF
>few|TRBV18|-|TRBJ2-7
TGTGCCAGCTCACCGAGGCAGGGAAACCTGGACGAGCAGTACTTC
CASSPRQGNLDEQYF
>-|TRBV5-6|TRBD1|TRBJ2-5
TGTGCCAGCAGCCTACCGGGACAGGTTGGGCAAGAGACCCAGTACTTC
CASSLPGQVGQETQYF
>few|TRBV19|TRBD1|TRBJ1-1
TGTGCCAGTAGTATCTTATCCCGGGACAGCTACATGAACACTGAAGCTTTCTTT
CASSILSRDSYMNTEAFF
>-|TRBV2|-|TRBJ1-2
TGTGCCAGCATATTAGACAGACAAGACTATGGCTACACCTTC
CASILDRQDYGYTF
>-|TRBV7-2|-|TRBJ2-5
TGTGCCAGCAGCTCGTGGCGGGGGCTGAGGGAGACCCAGTACTTC
CASSSWRGLRETQYF
>many|TRBV29-1|-|TRBJ1-2
TGCAGCGTTGAGTGGGCCGGGGTTAACTATGGCTACACCTTC
CSVEWAGVNYGYTF
>-|TRBV4-3|-|TRBJ2-7
TGCGCCAGCAGCCAAGATTGGACTGTTAGCTCCTACGAGCAGTACTTC
CASSQDWTVSSYEQYF
>-|TRBV4-1|TRBD1|TRBJ2-6
TGCGCCAGCAGCCAAGAGACAGGGACTGGGGCCAACGTCCTGACTTTC
CASSQETGTGANVLTF
>-|TRBV6-6|-|TRBJ1-1
TGTGCCAGCAGTTACTCGAGGCAATCCACTGAAGCTTTCTTT
CASSYSRQSTEAFF
>few|TRBV4-1|TRBD1|TRBJ1-5
TGCGCCAGCAGCCAAGATCTTGCCGGGACAGGATACAATCAGCCCCAGCATTTT
CASSQDLAGTGYNQPQHF
>once|TRBV5-1|TRBD1|TRBJ2-2
TGCGCCAGCAGCTTGTTTACAGGGGGAAACACCGGGGAGCTGTTTTTT
CASSLFTGGNTGELFF